This T cell receptor beta chain emerged from a study of blood T cell repertoires in COVID-19. The wider study: The analysed material was cDNA or gDNA that came from T cells, B-cell-depleted T cells, or PBMCs.

Per the original methods: It was from reference gene primer amplification that nucleated cell counts were estimated. Using immunoSEQ multiplex PCR, the repertoire was profiled, and TCRdb retains in-frame clones only, with some absent. The V and J calls and clone size were taken over from that table, and D and trimming were inferred from the DNA. The sample lists 140,000 or so clones; 80% to 90% were seen once. Germline V lookup: CDR1 LNHDA, CDR2 SQIVND (reference sequence). The length of the CDR3 is 16 residues. V lost 3 bases to trimming and J lost 0 bases, with 14 bases between them. What was sequenced was peripheral blood. The V call is TRBV19, the J call TRBJ1-1; D remains unclear. The TCR sequence derives from a woman between 50 and 59 years old with acute or convalescent COVID-19. In DNA form, the CDR3 reads TGTGCCAGTAGTATGAGGGTGGGATCCGTGAACACTGAAGCTTTCTTT. This sequence encodes CASSMRVGSVNTEAFF.